Below, 22 T cell receptor beta chains from the same sample are listed, as sequenced in a study of shared clonotypes between healthy human individuals. Generated by immunoSEQ multiplex PCR, the TCRdb table keeps only in-frame clones and is missing some. The repertoire holds around 2.1 million clones, with nearly 97% as singletons. The sequenced material came from naive CD4+ T cells sorted from blood. Specified subset: CD45RA+ positively selected. Every receptor here comes from a man aged 18-30 years in good health.

V is TRBV5-1 and J is TRBJ2-1, with 11 nucleotides matching TRBD2. Germline values: CDR1 SGHRS, CDR2 YFSETQ. V lost 3 bases to trimming and J lost 7 bases; unmatched junction nucleotides: 9. The CDR3 runs to 16 residues. In DNA form, the CDR3 reads TGCGCCAGCAGCTCCACCACTAGCGGGAGTGGGAATGAGCAGTTCTTC. Translating it yields CASSSTTSGSGNEQFF.

The gene calls are TRBV10-1 and TRBJ2-3; weak D call: TRBD1 (5 bases). There are 16 residues in the CDR3. Germline V lookup: CDR1 WNHNN, CDR2 SYGVQD (reference sequence). V lost 0 bases and J 4 bases, leaving 14 bases between the germline ends. CDR3 coding DNA: TGCGCCAGCAGTGAGTCTGGCCTGGGGCGCGCAGATACGCAGTATTTT. Protein: CASSESGLGRADTQYF.

CDR3 bases: TGTGCCTGTCGACAGGGAAGGGCGCCTGGAAACACCATATATTTT. Residues: CACRQGRAPGNTIYF. This chain joins TRBV30 and TRBJ1-3, with 7 bases aligning to TRBD1. V was clipped by 6 bases and J by 2 bases; unmatched bases: 10. The CDR3 is made up of 15 amino acids. The germline CDR1 and CDR2 sequences are GTSNPN and SVGIG (reference sequence).

J is TRBJ2-2 and V is TRBV11-2; 9 bases are a match to TRBD1. The germline V gene encodes CDR1 SGHAT and CDR2 FQNNGV. V lost 1 base to trimming and J lost 6 bases; unmatched junction nucleotides: 6. The CDR3 has 16 amino acids. The CDR3: CASSLGDREGSGELFF. The CDR3 DNA is TGTGCCAGCAGCTTAGGGGACAGGGAGGGGTCCGGGGAGCTGTTTTTT.

The chain employs TRBV5-6 and TRBJ1-2; a weak D match, TRBD1 (5 bases). This CDR3 has 18 residues. Germline assignment: CDR1 SGHDT and CDR2 YYEEEE. Trimming stripped 4 bases from V and 4 bases from J, with 26 bases between. This CDR3 is CASSQGVGERARLYGYTF. The CDR3 DNA sequence: TGTGCCAGCAGCCAAGGTGTAGGGGAAAGGGCGCGCCTCTATGGCTACACCTTC.

The chain employs TRBV6-1 and TRBJ1-4; TRBD1 matches at 12 bases. The CDR3 runs to 16 residues. V shed 0 bases and J 10 bases; nucleotides not matched to a gene: 6. Germline CDR1 MNHNS, CDR2 SASEGT. The CDR3 nucleotides are TGTGCCAGCAGTGAAGCGCCGGGACAGGGGGCTGGAAAACTGTTTTTT. This codes for CASSEAPGQGAGKLFF.

In regard to this clone: The DNA is left out, because the CDR3 cannot be placed on it with certainty; the CDR3 is given as TCRdb lists it. The rearrangement uses TRBV10-3 and TRBJ1-1. Germline V gene data show CDR1 as ENHRY and CDR2 as SYGVKD. The CDR3 spans 16 residues, counting both ends. The CDR3: CAISESISGPEAEAFF.

V gene TRBV7-9 combines with J gene TRBJ2-1; D may be TRBD2 (6 bases). Germline CDR1 is SEHNR and CDR2 is FQNEAQ (reference sequence). This CDR3 spans 16 amino acids. Deletions cut 5 bases from V and 4 bases from J, with 18 bases between. In nucleotides, the CDR3 is TGTGCCAGCAGCCGGATAGTAGCGGCAGTGTACAATGAGCAGTTCTTC. Translating it yields CASSRIVAAVYNEQFF.

The chain couples TRBV7-2 to TRBJ2-7, with D unresolved. This CDR3 comprises 14 residues. CDR1 is SGHTA, CDR2 FQGNSA, per germline. V lost 1 base, J lost 0 bases, and 7 bases lay in between. CDR3 region: CASSLEVNSYEQYF. DNA of the CDR3: TGTGCCAGCAGCTTAGAGGTCAACTCCTACGAGCAGTACTTC. The full variable domain, with the rest looked up from reference TRBV7-2 and TRBJ2-7, is GAGVSQSPSNKVTEKGKDVELRCDPISGHTALYWYRQSLGQGLEFLIYFQGNSAPDKSGLPSDRFSAERTGGSVSTLTIQRTQQEDSAVYLCASSLEVNSYEQYFGPGTRLTVT.

On this clone itself: In the same sample, other DNA sequences code for this CDR3. The gene calls are TRBV6-6 and TRBJ2-7, with 11 bases fitting TRBD2. The CDR3 contains 14 residues. The V gene end was trimmed by 5 bases and the J gene end by 3 bases; junction bases not matched to a gene: 3. Germline V gene lookup returns CDR1 MNHNY and CDR2 SVGAGI (reference sequence). The CDR3 nucleotides are TGTGCCAGCAGTCCTGGGACTAGCGGCTACGAGCAGTACTTC. Translating gives CASSPGTSGYEQYF.

The chain combines TRBV11-2 with TRBJ2-1; D possibly corresponds to TRBD2 (6 bases). Germline values: CDR1 SGHAT, CDR2 FQNNGV. The CDR3 covers 13 residues. V was trimmed by 0 bases and J by 9 bases, leaving 9 bases between them. For the CDR3, the DNA is TGTGCCAGCAGCTTAGATTGGGGGGTTGAGCAGTTCTTC. Amino acid sequence: CASSLDWGVEQFF.

The chain recombines TRBV11-2 with TRBJ2-7, with D possibly being TRBD2 (6 bases). The germline CDR1 and CDR2 sequences are SGHAT and FQNNGV. The CDR3 sequence is 16 residues long. V was trimmed by 5 bases and J by 0 bases, leaving 17 bases between them. As DNA, the CDR3 is TGTGCCAGCAGCACTCCCCGGGACTTAATCTCCTACGAGCAGTACTTC. Translated, it gives CASSTPRDLISYEQYF.

The V gene is TRBV6-5, the J gene TRBJ2-2, with D uncertain. The CDR3 is 14 amino acids. V lost 6 bases to trimming and J lost 1 base, with 9 bases between them. The germline CDR1 and CDR2 sequences are MNHEY and SVGAGI. The CDR3 DNA is TGTGCCAGCAGCCAACATTGGAACACCGGGGAGCTGTTTTTT. Protein: CASSQHWNTGELFF.

The chain joins TRBV25-1 to TRBJ2-3, with TRBD2 matching over 7 bases. The trim removed 1 base at V and 7 bases at J, leaving 5 bases unmatched. The CDR3 length is 14 residues. Looked up from germline, CDR1 is MGHDK and CDR2 is SYGVNS. Written as DNA, the CDR3 is TGTGCCAGCAGTGAATCCAGCGGGGTGTATACGCAGTATTTT. It translates to CASSESSGVYTQYF.

A remark on this clone: Other DNA sequences of this sample code for an identical CDR3. The chain recombines TRBV6-5 with TRBJ2-7, with 8 bases identical to TRBD1. The junction had 2 bases not matched to a gene; V was cut back by 0 bases and J by 1 base. This CDR3 has 15 amino acids. From germline, CDR1 is MNHEY and CDR2 SVGAGI. The CDR3 nucleotides are TGTGCCAGCAGTTACTCTGACAGGGGATCCTACGAGCAGTACTTC. Its protein product is CASSYSDRGSYEQYF.

This rearrangement joins TRBV19 to TRBJ2-5; D is possibly TRBD1 or TRBD2 (6 bases each). This CDR3 comprises 12 residues. Deletions cut 6 bases from V and 5 bases from J, with 10 bases between. Germline CDR1 reads LNHDA; CDR2 reads SQIVND (reference sequence). DNA of the CDR3: TGTGCCAGTAGCTCGGGGGCGGAGACCCAGTACTTC. It translates to CASSSGAETQYF.

The chain links TRBV11-2 to TRBJ2-7; TRBD1 agrees at 9 bases. This CDR3 has 13 residues. From germline, CDR1 is SGHAT and CDR2 FQNNGV. J gave up 4 bases and V 5 bases, and 3 bases lay outside the gene matches. CDR3 protein: CASSGTGWYEQYF. In DNA, the CDR3 is TGTGCCAGCAGCGGGACAGGGTGGTACGAGCAGTACTTC.

This chain links TRBV6-1 with TRBJ2-7; D not resolved. Germline V gives CDR1 MNHNS, CDR2 SASEGT. Trimming stripped 2 bases from V and 0 bases from J, with 11 bases between. The CDR3 spans 15 residues. CDR3: CASSESGWSSYEQYF. Here the CDR3 DNA reads TGTGCCAGCAGTGAATCCGGGTGGAGCTCCTACGAGCAGTACTTC.

The V gene is TRBV21-1, the J gene TRBJ1-1; the tabulated D call, TRBD1, remains unverified against the DNA. TRBV21-1 is a pseudogene segment. CDR3 size: 12 residues. In nucleotides, the CDR3 is TGTGCCAGCAGCAAAGAAACAGCTGAAGCTTTCTTT. It encodes CASSKETAEAFF.

DNA of the CDR3: TGTGCCTGGAGCCGACTTCCGACATACACCGGGGAGCTGTTTTTT. Translated: CAWSRLPTYTGELFF. The chain has TRBV30 and TRBJ2-2; D gene ambiguous. The V gene's germline CDR1 is GTSNPN and CDR2 SVGIG (reference sequence). Trimming shortened V by 3 bases and J by 3 bases, and 14 bases separated the two germline ends. The CDR3 spans 15 residues.

The chain recombines TRBV9 with TRBJ1-6, with a tentative D call TRBD1 (6 bases). CDR3 length: 16 amino acids. CDR1 and CDR2 (germline): SGDLS, YYNGEE. V was pared by 4 bases and J by 2 bases, with 13 bases between. The CDR3 loop is CASSPGQSTYNSPLHF. The CDR3 DNA is TGTGCCAGCAGCCCCGGACAGAGCACCTATAATTCACCCCTCCACTTT.

The chain carries TRBV30 and TRBJ1-6, with 7 bases aligning to TRBD1. The germline gives CDR1 GTSNPN, CDR2 SVGIG (reference sequence). V dropped 3 bases and J dropped 6; count of bases not matched to a gene: 8. The CDR3 consists of 15 residues. The CDR3 is CAWSRQGGSNSPLHF. DNA for the CDR3: TGTGCCTGGAGCCGACAGGGCGGGAGTAATTCACCCCTCCACTTT.